This entry lists 18 T cell receptor beta chains sequenced from one sample in a study. MiXCR, applied by TCRdb to the 5' RACE reads, yields one record per CDR3 protein. Of 40,000 to 65,000 distinct CDR3 sequences in the sample, almost 25% are singletons; the top ten hold approximately 3.4%. The sequenced sample consisted of tumor-infiltrating naive CD4+ T cells sorted from the breast tumor. Stated subset: naive CD4+ T cells, CD4+CD45RA+CD25-. Every receptor here comes from a female donor with breast cancer.

This clonotype turned up a few times. The rearrangement joins TRBV4-3 to TRBJ2-2; D not certain. Germline V gives CDR1 LGHNA, CDR2 YSLEER. This CDR3 is built from 15 residues. V lost 1 base and J lost 4, with 10 bases in between. The CDR3 nucleotides are TGCGCCAGCAGCCAAGGGATCACAGTCACCGGGGAGCTGTTTTTT. It translates to CASSQGITVTGELFF.

J is TRBJ2-1 and V is TRBV18; unclear D gene. The CDR3 has 14 amino acids. Looked up from germline, CDR1 is KGHSH and CDR2 is LQKENI. V lost 0 bases to trimming and J lost 7 bases, with 10 bases between them. In nucleotides, the CDR3 is TGTGCCAGCTCACCACCGAGTCGTCGAAATGAGCAGTTCTTC. Encoded protein: CASSPPSRRNEQFF.

This clonotype has only a few counts. This chain connects TRBV24-1 to TRBJ2-2, with 8 bases aligning to TRBD1. The CDR3 loop spans 16 amino acids. Germline lookup yields CDR1 KGHDR and CDR2 SFDVKD. After removal of 7 bases from V and 6 bases from J, the junction contained 12 bases not matched to a gene. Here the CDR3 DNA reads TGTGCCACCAGCGAGGACAGGGAGCCATATGCCGGGGAGCTGTTTTTT. Its translation: CATSEDREPYAGELFF.

The gene calls are TRBV2 and TRBJ1-5; 12 bases are shared with TRBD1. The length of the CDR3 is 16 residues. V shed 7 bases and J 6 bases; nucleotides not matched to a gene: 10. Germline-derived CDR1 and CDR2 are SNHLY and FYNNEI. CDR3 protein: CASTREGQGAGQPQHF. Written as DNA, the CDR3 is TGTGCCAGCACCCGCGAGGGACAGGGGGCCGGTCAGCCCCAGCATTTT.

The CDR3 DNA reads TGTGCCAGCAGCTTAGCGACAACTTGGGGGGCCAACGTCCTGACTTTC. Translation gives CASSLATTWGANVLTF. The V and J genes are TRBV7-6 and TRBJ2-6; D is unresolved. The CDR3 is 16 residues long. CDR1 is SGHVS and CDR2 is FNYEAQ in the germline V gene. V gave up 0 bases and J gave up 4 bases, with 10 bases separating them.

This clonotype was found a few times. This rearrangement joins TRBV20-1 to TRBJ2-7, with TRBD1 identical over 7 bases. This CDR3 spans 14 amino acids. The germline CDR1 and CDR2 sequences are DFQATT and SNEGSKA (reference sequence). The V and J ends lost 3 bases and 9 bases, in that order; junction bases with no gene match: 14. The CDR3 DNA follows: TGCAGTGCTAGGTCGACAGGGTCTGCCAGCGGGCAGTACTTC. Its translation: CSARSTGSASGQYF.

The rearrangement joins TRBV19 to TRBJ2-2, with D maybe TRBD1 (5 bases). Germline V gene lookup returns CDR1 LNHDA and CDR2 SQIVND (reference sequence). The CDR3 has 15 residues. V lost 6 bases and J lost 4, with 15 bases in between. The CDR3 DNA is TGTGCCAGTAGGACGCTAGGGGAAGGCACCGGGGAGCTGTTTTTT. It translates to CASRTLGEGTGELFF.

V and J are TRBV24-1 and TRBJ2-3, with no clear D. Germline loops: CDR1 KGHDR, CDR2 SFDVKD. V was clipped by 9 bases and J by 5 bases, with 8 bases between them. This CDR3 spans 11 amino acids. This CDR3 reads CATGHRDTQYF. The DNA of the CDR3 is TGTGCCACCGGTCATAGAGATACGCAGTATTTT.

This clonotype has only a few counts. The gene calls are TRBV6-5 and TRBJ1-1; D is possibly TRBD1 (5 bases). The CDR3 sequence is 14 residues long. Germline lookup yields CDR1 MNHEY and CDR2 SVGAGI. V was trimmed by 10 bases and J by 0 bases, leaving 15 bases between them. CDR3 amino acids: CATYMGGLNTEAFF. The CDR3 DNA follows: TGTGCCACCTATATGGGGGGTTTGAACACTGAAGCTTTCTTT.

V usage is TRBV5-6 and J usage is TRBJ1-3; 8 bases are a match to TRBD1. The CDR3 is 15 residues long. The junction had 4 bases not matched to a gene; V was cut back by 3 bases and J by 2 bases. CDR1 SGHDT and CDR2 YYEEEE come from the germline V gene. In DNA, the CDR3 is TGTGCCAGCAGCTCGACAGGGGAGGCTGGAAACACCATATATTTT. Translated, it gives CASSSTGEAGNTIYF.

The table lists this clonotype with a few counts. This chain joins TRBV5-1 and TRBJ2-3; unclear D gene. Germline V gene lookup returns CDR1 SGHRS and CDR2 YFSETQ. Trimming shortened V by 0 bases and J by 2 bases, and 7 bases separated the two germline ends. This CDR3 has 14 amino acids. The CDR3 nucleotides are TGCGCCAGCAGCTTGGCCGACCCCACAGATACGCAGTATTTT. This codes for CASSLADPTDTQYF.

V usage is TRBV7-9 and J usage is TRBJ2-3; possibly TRBD2 for D (5 bases). Trimming shortened V by 4 bases and J by 5 bases, and 13 bases separated the two germline ends. CDR1 is SEHNR and CDR2 is FQNEAQ in the germline V gene (reference sequence). This CDR3 contains 14 residues. Here the CDR3 reads CASSSAEDGDTQYF. The CDR3 DNA is TGTGCCAGCAGCTCAGCGGAGGATGGAGATACGCAGTATTTT. Supplemented by reference TRBV7-9 and TRBJ2-3, the full variable domain reads DTGVSQNPRHKITKRGQNVTFRCDPISEHNRLYWYRQTLGQGPEFLTYFQNEAQLEKSRLLSDRFSAERPKGSFSTLEIQRTEQGDSAMYLCASSSAEDGDTQYFGPGTRLTVL.

This clonotype was recorded at least ten times. CDR3 residues: CASSRLRNTEAFF. For the CDR3, the DNA is TGTGCCAGCAGTCGACTCAGGAACACTGAAGCTTTCTTT. The rearrangement links TRBV28 to TRBJ1-1; D is undetermined. Deletions cut 5 bases from V and 1 base from J, with 8 bases between. Germline CDR1 is MDHEN and CDR2 is SYDVKM. The CDR3 sequence is 13 residues long. The entire variable domain, with the rest obtained from reference TRBV28 and TRBJ1-1, is as follows: DVKVTQSSRYLVKRTGEKVFLECVQDMDHENMFWYRQDPGLGLRLIYFSYDVKMKEKGDIPEGYSVSREKKERFSLILESASTNQTSMYLCASSRLRNTEAFFGQGTRLTVV.

The chain is built from TRBV7-9 and TRBJ2-3; maybe TRBD2 (5 bases). Deletions cut 5 bases from V and 4 bases from J, with 10 bases between. The germline CDR1 and CDR2 sequences are SEHNR and FQNEAQ (reference sequence). This CDR3 has 13 residues. CDR3 residues: CASSAERADTQYF. In nucleotides, the CDR3 is TGTGCCAGCAGCGCTGAGAGGGCAGATACGCAGTATTTT.

This chain links TRBV7-2 with TRBJ1-5; weak D call: TRBD1 (5 bases). Germline V gives CDR1 SGHTA, CDR2 FQGNSA. Trimming took 0 bases from V and 6 from J, leaving 6 bases between them. The CDR3 is 13 amino acids. The CDR3 bases are TGTGCCAGCAGCTTAGCGGGGCGTCAGCCCCAGCATTTT. This gives the protein CASSLAGRQPQHF.

This clonotype was recorded a few times. The V gene is TRBV25-1, the J gene TRBJ2-1; TRBD1 matches at 7 bases. The trim removed 4 bases at V and 3 bases at J, leaving 12 bases unmatched. This CDR3 is 17 amino acids long. Germline V lookup: CDR1 MGHDK, CDR2 SYGVNS. The CDR3 nucleotides are TGTGCCAGCAGTGGGGGCCTCGGCAGGGGGTTCTACAATGAGCAGTTCTTC. Amino acids: CASSGGLGRGFYNEQFF.

There are a few counts of this clonotype. CDR3 loop: CASSSGRARRSYNEQFF. CDR3 sequence (DNA): TGCGCCAGCAGTAGCGGGAGGGCCAGGAGGTCCTACAATGAGCAGTTCTTC. The genes are TRBV5-1 and TRBJ2-1; TRBD2 aligns across 11 bases. The V gene's germline CDR1 is SGHRS and CDR2 YFSETQ. CDR3 length: 17 residues. After removal of 5 bases from V and 1 base from J, the junction contained 8 bases not matched to a gene.

Regarding this clonotype: An end of the junction differs from the germline gene, which may be a read error. V is TRBV29-1 and J is TRBJ1-1, with 7 nucleotides matching TRBD1. Germline V gene data show CDR1 as SQVTM and CDR2 as ANQGSEA. This CDR3 spans 14 amino acids. The CDR3 region has the DNA TGCAGCGCCTCGGGACAGCATATGAACACTGAAGCTCTCTTT. Protein sequence: CSASGQHMNTEALF.